One sample yielded the 27 T cell receptor beta chains listed below, sequenced in a study of cytomegalovirus exposure and HLA in healthy donors (dated by TCRdb to about 2017). Library creation used the immunoSEQ multiplex PCR assay. A mixture of 60 forward primers for TCR Vbeta segments and 13 reverse primers for TCR Jbeta segments was used in the multiplex PCR. TCRdb re-hosts the immuneACCESS table, in-frame sequences only. Its copies lack some clones; in the studies checked, an unresolved V gene accounts for under half of them, and the cause for the rest is not known. In all, the sample holds 150,000 to 250,000 clones, and 60% to 85% of those were seen once. The top ten hold 1.5% of the sample. The sample was PBMCs. The origin of the receptors is a girl aged 10 to 17 in good health and CMV-seropositive.

CDR3: CASSLKGQGKEGYTF. In DNA form, the CDR3 reads TGTGCCAGCAGCTTAAAGGGACAGGGCAAGGAAGGCTACACCTTC. The chain uses TRBV11-3 and TRBJ1-2, with 9 bases identical to TRBD1. Losses at the gene ends were 2 bases for V and 8 bases for J; bases not matched to a gene: 9. Germline V CDR1 and CDR2: SGHNT, YENEEA. The CDR3 consists of 15 residues.

CDR3 in DNA: TGTGCCATCAGTGGGGACAGGAACACTGAAGCTTTCTTT. Its translation is CAISGDRNTEAFF. This chain links TRBV10-3 with TRBJ1-1, with 7 bases identical to TRBD1. The V segment lost 4 bases and the J segment 1 base; nucleotides outside the gene matches: 0. CDR3 length: 13 residues. CDR1 and CDR2 from the germline V gene are ENHRY and SYGVKD.

The gene calls are TRBV5-5 and TRBJ1-5, with 10 bases that match TRBD1. CDR3 length equals 16 residues. Germline trimming cut 4 bases from V and 1 base from J; bases unmatched to any gene: 5. The germline V gene has CDR1 SGHKS and CDR2 YYEKEE (reference sequence). The DNA for the CDR3 is TGTGCCAGCAGCCTCGGGACAGGGGTGAGCAATCAGCCCCAGCATTTT. Encoded protein: CASSLGTGVSNQPQHF.

This rearrangement joins TRBV5-4 to TRBJ2-5; 7 bases align to TRBD1. CDR1 is SGHNT, CDR2 YYREEE, per germline (reference sequence). The CDR3 is made up of 15 amino acids. V lost 3 bases to trimming and J lost 7 bases; unmatched junction nucleotides: 12. CDR3 residues: CASSSEYRGSATQYF. CDR3 DNA sequence: TGTGCCAGCAGCTCCGAATACAGGGGCTCGGCGACCCAGTACTTC.

V is TRBV13 and J is TRBJ1-3; D possibly corresponds to TRBD1 (6 bases). The germline V gene encodes CDR1 PRHDT and CDR2 FYEKMQ (reference sequence). V was cut by 4 bases and J by 0 bases, with 13 bases left in between. The CDR3 extends over 16 amino acids. CDR3 amino acids: CASSSPGQPSGNTIYF. The CDR3 coding sequence is TGTGCCAGCAGCTCCCCGGGACAACCCTCTGGAAACACCATATATTTT.

The V and J genes are TRBV5-4 and TRBJ2-1; 11 bases match TRBD1. Germline V gene data show CDR1 as SGHNT and CDR2 as YYREEE (reference sequence). The V segment lost 4 bases and the J segment 8 bases; nucleotides outside the gene matches: 5. The CDR3 runs 14 residues. This CDR3 reads CASSGGQGVHEQFF. For the CDR3, the DNA is TGTGCCAGCAGCGGGGGACAGGGGGTCCATGAGCAGTTCTTC.

This clone is a singleton in its sample. The rearrangement links TRBV6-5 to TRBJ2-1; D ambiguous. This CDR3 comprises 14 residues. V was clipped by 2 bases and J by 3 bases, with 8 bases between them. Germline values: CDR1 MNHEY, CDR2 SVGAGI. The CDR3 protein is CASSYGGFYNEQFF. The DNA of the CDR3 is TGTGCCAGCAGTTACGGCGGCTTCTACAATGAGCAGTTCTTC.

The chain couples TRBV5-8 to TRBJ2-5; TRBD2 is a possible D gene (5 bases). Per the germline V gene, CDR1 is SGHTS and CDR2 is YDEGEE. CDR3 length: 14 residues. V gave up 0 bases and J gave up 5 bases, with 11 bases separating them. CDR3 in amino acids: CASSLGVGGETQYF. The CDR3 DNA follows: TGTGCCAGCAGCTTGGGGGTCGGAGGTGAGACCCAGTACTTC. Variable domain in full (rest from reference TRBV5-8 and TRBJ2-5): EAGVTQSPTHLIKTRGQQATLRCSPISGHTSVYWYQQALGLGLQFLLWYDEGEERNRGNFPPRFSGRQFPNYSSELNVNALELEDSALYLCASSLGVGGETQYFGPGTRLLVL.

This clone was observed a handful of times. V is TRBV23-1 and J is TRBJ2-7; 7 bases are shared with TRBD1. TRBV23-1 is labeled an ORF, and its function is uncertain. The CDR3 totals 15 residues. V lost 8 bases to trimming and J lost 3 bases; unmatched junction nucleotides: 13. The CDR3 DNA follows: TGCGCCAGCGGGTGCAATAGGGACAGTAACTACGAGCAGTACTTC. It codes for CASGCNRDSNYEQYF.

This clone occurred a few times. The chain recombines TRBV10-2 with TRBJ2-7; TRBD1 agrees at 12 bases. Germline V gene data show CDR1 as WSHSY and CDR2 as SAAADI. With 4 bases clipped from V and 5 bases from J, the junction kept 6 bases outside the gene matches. This CDR3 is 15 amino acids long. This chain's CDR3 is CASSAGTGGGHEQYF. CDR3 DNA sequence: TGCGCCAGCAGTGCCGGGACAGGGGGCGGCCACGAGCAGTACTTC.

The chain is built from TRBV5-4 and TRBJ2-1; TRBD1 matches at 7 bases. V trimming: 8 bases; J trimming: 0 bases; junction bases outside the gene matches: 5. CDR3 length: 14 amino acids. CDR1 and CDR2 from the germline V gene are SGHNT and YYREEE (reference sequence). The CDR3 sequence is CASSPGGSYNEQFF. The CDR3 bases are TGTGCCAGTAGTCCAGGGGGCTCCTACAATGAGCAGTTCTTC.

The rearrangement uses TRBV2 and TRBJ2-7, with D perhaps TRBD1 (6 bases). Trimming shortened V by 6 bases and J by 3 bases, and 15 bases separated the two germline ends. Germline values: CDR1 SNHLY, CDR2 FYNNEI. The CDR3 is made up of 14 amino acids. CDR3 nucleotides: TGTGCCAGCAGGGACAGCTCCCCTATCTACGAGCAGTACTTC. Encoded protein: CASRDSSPIYEQYF.

The chain combines TRBV6-1 with TRBJ1-5, with 7 bases that match TRBD1. The trim removed 5 bases at V and 2 bases at J, leaving 3 bases unmatched. Looked up from germline, CDR1 is MNHNS and CDR2 is SASEGT. The CDR3 loop spans 14 amino acids. CDR3 sequence (DNA): TGTGCCAGCAGTCCAGACAGGGGCAATCAGCCCCAGCATTTT. Translation: CASSPDRGNQPQHF.

The chain combines TRBV11-3 with TRBJ2-3; 8 bases map to TRBD2. The ends lost 3 bases at V and 1 base at J; junction bases unmatched: 9. The length of the CDR3 is 17 residues. Germline V gene data show CDR1 as SGHNT and CDR2 as YENEEA. CDR3 in amino acids: CASSFDFWRGGTDTQYF. Here the CDR3 DNA reads TGTGCCAGCAGCTTCGATTTTTGGCGGGGGGGCACAGATACGCAGTATTTT.

This sequence joins TRBV7-9 and TRBJ2-7, with 8 bases that match TRBD2. The germline V gene encodes CDR1 SEHNR and CDR2 FQNEAQ (reference sequence). The CDR3 is 16 residues long. V dropped 1 base and J dropped 0; count of bases not matched to a gene: 5. CDR3 loop: CASSLGTRGDSYEQYF. CDR3 in DNA: TGTGCCAGCAGCTTAGGAACGCGGGGGGACTCCTACGAGCAGTACTTC.

This chain uses TRBV18 with TRBJ2-7; 8 bases are a match to TRBD1. There are 12 residues in the CDR3. The trim removed 5 bases at V and 6 bases at J, leaving 3 bases unmatched. Germline V CDR1 and CDR2: KGHSH, LQKENI. DNA of the CDR3: TGTGCCAGCTCATCGGACAGGGTCGAGCAGTACTTC. Translation gives CASSSDRVEQYF.

The V and J genes are TRBV7-2 and TRBJ2-7; 9 bases align to TRBD1. J gave up 3 bases and V 1 base, and 7 bases lay outside the gene matches. The CDR3 length is 16 residues. In germline, CDR1 is SGHTA, CDR2 FQGNSA. The CDR3 coding sequence is TGTGCCAGCAGCTTAGAAGCCTGGACAGGGGTCTACGAGCAGTACTTC. Its translation: CASSLEAWTGVYEQYF.

The table lists this clone with a few counts. The chain combines TRBV7-2 with TRBJ2-7, with D hard to call. This CDR3 comprises 15 residues. V lost 1 base to trimming and J lost 0 bases, with 10 bases between them. The V gene's germline CDR1 is SGHTA and CDR2 FQGNSA. The CDR3 DNA follows: TGTGCCAGCAGCTTAGGGGCTGTCAGCTCCTACGAGCAGTACTTC. Protein sequence: CASSLGAVSSYEQYF. The variable domain in full, completed from reference TRBV7-2 and TRBJ2-7, reads GAGVSQSPSNKVTEKGKDVELRCDPISGHTALYWYRQSLGQGLEFLIYFQGNSAPDKSGLPSDRFSAERTGGSVSTLTIQRTQQEDSAVYLCASSLGAVSSYEQYFGPGTRLTVT.

The rearrangement uses TRBV6-5 and TRBJ2-1; 9 bases agree with TRBD1. Losses at the gene ends were 5 bases for V and 3 bases for J; bases not matched to a gene: 5. The germline gives CDR1 MNHEY, CDR2 SVGAGI. This CDR3 has 15 amino acids. The CDR3 nucleotides are TGTGCCAGCAGTCCGGGACAGGGCGGCTACAATGAGCAGTTCTTC. It codes for CASSPGQGGYNEQFF.

This chain links TRBV9 with TRBJ2-3, with a possible D match to TRBD1 (6 bases). The CDR3 runs 12 residues. V lost 3 bases, J lost 7 bases, and 9 bases lay in between. The germline gives CDR1 SGDLS, CDR2 YYNGEE. CDR3 DNA: TGTGCCAGCAGCGAGGACAGACATACGCAGTATTTT. Its translation is CASSEDRHTQYF.

This clone was observed a few times. The chain couples TRBV30 to TRBJ1-5, with a possible D match to TRBD1 (5 bases). V was cut by 0 bases and J by 2 bases, with 11 bases left in between. The CDR3 runs 15 residues. Germline V gives CDR1 GTSNPN, CDR2 SVGIG (reference sequence). For the CDR3, the DNA is TGTGCCTGGAGTGTACTGGGGCCCGGCAATCAGCCCCAGCATTTT. It codes for CAWSVLGPGNQPQHF.

This clone was counted only a few times. This chain joins TRBV7-9 and TRBJ1-1; possibly TRBD1 for D (5 bases). The CDR3 is made up of 14 amino acids. Germline V gene lookup returns CDR1 SEHNR and CDR2 FQNEAQ (reference sequence). V lost 2 bases to trimming and J lost 3 bases, with 10 bases between them. The CDR3 loop is CASSLSGGDTEAFF. The CDR3 region has the DNA TGTGCCAGCAGCTTAAGTGGAGGGGACACTGAAGCTTTCTTT.

The rearrangement links TRBV19 to TRBJ1-1, with TRBD1 matching 8 bases. In germline, CDR1 is LNHDA, CDR2 SQIVND (reference sequence). The V gene end was trimmed by 5 bases and the J gene end by 5 bases; junction bases not matched to a gene: 10. This CDR3 region has 15 residues. CDR3 amino acids: CASSGAPTGETEAFF. For the CDR3, the DNA is TGTGCCAGTAGTGGGGCCCCGACAGGGGAAACTGAAGCTTTCTTT.

This clone was seen a handful of times. The J gene is TRBJ1-1, the V gene TRBV19, with D tentatively TRBD1 (6 bases). Trimming shortened V by 10 bases and J by 3 bases, and 15 bases separated the two germline ends. CDR1 and CDR2 from the germline V gene are LNHDA and SQIVND (reference sequence). CDR3 length: 13 amino acids. The CDR3 DNA sequence: TGTGCCATCCAGCCACAGGGTTACACTGAAGCTTTCTTT. Translating it yields CAIQPQGYTEAFF.

This clone was seen only once. V and J are TRBV9 and TRBJ2-3; D possibly corresponds to TRBD2 (5 bases). This CDR3 is 15 amino acids long. From germline, CDR1 is SGDLS and CDR2 YYNGEE. Trimming shortened V by 5 bases and J by 2 bases, and 15 bases separated the two germline ends. CDR3 nucleotide sequence: TGTGCCAGCAGTTTCGGAGGAGCACACACAGATACGCAGTATTTT. Encoded protein: CASSFGGAHTDTQYF.

This clone occurred once. The chain has TRBV5-1 and TRBJ2-5; 10 bases fit TRBD1. CDR3 length equals 14 residues. The V gene's germline CDR1 is SGHRS and CDR2 YFSETQ. V shed 7 bases, J shed 3 bases, and the junction held 6 bases outside the gene matches. The CDR3 DNA is TGCGCCAGCGGGGGAGGACAGGGGGAAGAGACCCAGTACTTC. Residues: CASGGGQGEETQYF.

The gene calls are TRBV15 and TRBJ1-1, with 9 bases lining up with TRBD1. CDR1 LNHNV and CDR2 YYDKDF come from the germline V gene (reference sequence). The CDR3 length is 15 residues. Trimming cost V 0 bases and J 5 bases; bases outside gene matches: 4. The chain's CDR3 is CATSREGQGWTEAFF. CDR3 DNA sequence: TGTGCCACCAGCAGAGAAGGACAGGGGTGGACTGAAGCTTTCTTT.